Detailed here is one TCR beta chain. A single record per CDR3 protein comes from TCRdb applying MiXCR to the RT-PCR reads. The table includes about 40,000 distinct CDR3 sequences, roughly 30% detected once. This entry belongs to a study of patients and donors after allogeneic stem cell transplantation. Trimming shortened V by 8 bases and J by 2 bases, and 15 bases separated the two germline ends. This CDR3 spans 14 amino acids. Germline CDR1 and CDR2: LNHDA and SQIVND (reference sequence). The chain recombines TRBV19 with TRBJ1-2, with TRBD1 as a possible D gene (5 bases). The sequencing input was blood, either unsorted or a sorted T cell fraction (not recorded which). This receptor was obtained from a human donor who was either an allogeneic HSCT recipient or a stem cell or donor lymphocyte infusion donor (not recorded which). It is not recorded whose cells these are; they may come from a transplant donor. The CDR3 spells CASDRGVNNYGYTF. DNA of the CDR3: TGTGCCAGTGATAGAGGGGTCAACAACTATGGCTACACCTTC.